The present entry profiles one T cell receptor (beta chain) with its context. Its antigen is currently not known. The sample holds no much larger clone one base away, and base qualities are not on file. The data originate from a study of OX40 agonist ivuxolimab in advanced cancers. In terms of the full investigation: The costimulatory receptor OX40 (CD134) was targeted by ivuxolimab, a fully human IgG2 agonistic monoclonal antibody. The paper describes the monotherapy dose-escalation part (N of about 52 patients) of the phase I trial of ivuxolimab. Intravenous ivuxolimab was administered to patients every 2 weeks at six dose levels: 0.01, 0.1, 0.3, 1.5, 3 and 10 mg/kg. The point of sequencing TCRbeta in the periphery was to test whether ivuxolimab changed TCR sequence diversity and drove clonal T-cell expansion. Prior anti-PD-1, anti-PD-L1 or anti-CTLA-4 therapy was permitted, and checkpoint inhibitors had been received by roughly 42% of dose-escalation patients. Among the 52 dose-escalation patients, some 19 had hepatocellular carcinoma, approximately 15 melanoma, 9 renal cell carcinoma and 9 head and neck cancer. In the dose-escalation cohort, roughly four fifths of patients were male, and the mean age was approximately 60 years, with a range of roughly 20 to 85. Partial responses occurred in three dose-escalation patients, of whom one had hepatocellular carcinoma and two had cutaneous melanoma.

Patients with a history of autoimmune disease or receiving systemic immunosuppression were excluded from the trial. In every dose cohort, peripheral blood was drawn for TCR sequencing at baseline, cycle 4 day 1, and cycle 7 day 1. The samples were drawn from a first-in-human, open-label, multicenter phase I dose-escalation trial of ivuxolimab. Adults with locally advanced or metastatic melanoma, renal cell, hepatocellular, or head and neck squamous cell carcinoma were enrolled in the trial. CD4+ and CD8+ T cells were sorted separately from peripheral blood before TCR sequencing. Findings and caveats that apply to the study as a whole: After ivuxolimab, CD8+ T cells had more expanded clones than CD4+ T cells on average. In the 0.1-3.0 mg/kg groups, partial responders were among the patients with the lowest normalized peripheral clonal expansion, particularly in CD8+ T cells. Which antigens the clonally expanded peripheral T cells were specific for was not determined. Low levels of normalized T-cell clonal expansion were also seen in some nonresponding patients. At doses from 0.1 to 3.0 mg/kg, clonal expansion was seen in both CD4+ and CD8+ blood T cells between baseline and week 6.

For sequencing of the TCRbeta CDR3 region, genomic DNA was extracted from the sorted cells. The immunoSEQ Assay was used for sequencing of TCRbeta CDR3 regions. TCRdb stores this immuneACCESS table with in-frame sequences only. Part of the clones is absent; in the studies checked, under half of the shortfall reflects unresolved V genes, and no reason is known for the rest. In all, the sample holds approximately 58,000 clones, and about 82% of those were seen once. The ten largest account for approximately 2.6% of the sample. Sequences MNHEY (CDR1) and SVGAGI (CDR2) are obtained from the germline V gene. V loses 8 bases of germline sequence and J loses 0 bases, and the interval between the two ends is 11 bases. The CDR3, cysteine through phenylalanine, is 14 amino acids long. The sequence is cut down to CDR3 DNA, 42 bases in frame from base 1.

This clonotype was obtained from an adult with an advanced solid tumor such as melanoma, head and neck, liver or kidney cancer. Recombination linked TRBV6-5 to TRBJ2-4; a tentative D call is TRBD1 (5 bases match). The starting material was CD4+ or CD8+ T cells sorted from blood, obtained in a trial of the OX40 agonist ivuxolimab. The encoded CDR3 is CASLQALAKNIQYF. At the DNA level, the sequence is TGTGCCAGCCTACAGGCTTTAGCCAAAAACATTCAGTACTTC.